This T cell receptor beta chain was retrieved from a study of neurological immune-mediated disorders. TCRdb itself ran the 5' RACE reads through MiXCR, one entry per CDR3 protein. The sample lists around 53,000 distinct CDR3 sequences, 6.5% to 8.5% occurring once. Time point of the sample: longitudinal time-point 3. The CDR3 totals 14 residues. The germline V and J ends were trimmed by 0 bases and 2 bases, with 9 bases remaining between them. The V gene's germline CDR1 is SGDLS and CDR2 YYNGEE. The sample holds many counts of this clonotype. Its antigen is undetermined. Study-level points and caveats: None of the CDR3 amino acid sequences of expanded clones were shared across subjects, and this suggested private repertoires in all groups. Multiple sclerosis patients had less TCR clonal expansion than even healthy controls, unlike HTLV-1-associated myelopathy.

This TCR was recovered from a woman in her thirties or forties in good health. The J gene is TRBJ2-7, the V gene TRBV9; D unresolved. The sequenced material came from PBMCs. The CDR3, as DNA: TGTGCCAGCAGCGTAGGGCAGGCCCCCTACGAGCAGTACTTC. It yields the protein CASSVGQAPYEQYF. Full variable domain (outside the CDR3, taken from reference TRBV9 and TRBJ2-7): DSGVTQTPKHLITATGQRVTLRCSPRSGDLSVYWYQQSLDQGLQFLIQYYNGEERAKGNILERFSAQQFPDLHSELNLSSLELGDSALYFCASSVGQAPYEQYFGPGTRLTVT.